A selection of T cell receptor beta chains follows, all from one sample in a study of cytomegalovirus exposure and HLA in healthy donors. Clones were read by immunoSEQ multiplex PCR, and TCRdb kept only the in-frame ones, dropping some. The table has approximately 170,000 clones, around 76% seen once. The sample was PBMCs. These receptors were taken from a woman aged 40 to 50 in good health and CMV-seronegative. The CDR3 runs from the conserved cysteine through the conserved F or W. Fields, in order: clone size, V gene, D gene, J gene, CDR3 protein, CDR3 DNA. D genes are given only for firm matches. Size is stated for part of the rows, as once, few or many counts, or as a class when the clone is expanded.

>-|TRBV10-3|TRBD2|TRBJ2-1
CAISDGREGNEQFF
TGTGCCATCAGTGATGGGCGGGAGGGCAATGAGCAGTTCTTC
>-|TRBV7-3|-|TRBJ2-7
CASSLTYGYEQYF
TGTGCCAGCAGCTTAACCTACGGCTACGAGCAGTACTTC
>-|TRBV18|TRBD1|TRBJ2-5
CASSKTGEETQYF
TGTGCCAGCTCAAAAACAGGGGAAGAGACCCAGTACTTC
>-|TRBV6-5|-|TRBJ1-1
CASSYSSQGGNTEAFF
TGTGCCAGCAGTTACTCATCACAGGGTGGCAACACTGAAGCTTTCTTT
>-|TRBV11-3|-|TRBJ1-1
CASSVGGTEAFF
TGTGCCAGCAGCGTCGGAGGGACTGAAGCTTTCTTT
>-|TRBV5-4|TRBD2|TRBJ2-7
CASSLLAGYEQYF
TGTGCCAGCAGCCTCCTAGCGGGCTACGAGCAGTACTTC
>-|TRBV21-1|-|TRBJ2-1
CASSKGASSRLYNEQFF
TGTGCCAGCAGCAAAGGGGCTAGCTCTCGCCTTTACAATGAGCAGTTCTTC
>few|TRBV30|-|TRBJ2-6
CATKQGSGANVLTF
TGTGCCACAAAACAGGGCTCTGGGGCCAACGTCCTGACTTTC
>-|TRBV11-2|-|TRBJ2-7
CASSPKPGDISFGF
TGTGCCAGCAGCCCCAAGCCCGGGGACATAAGTTTTGGGTTC
>-|TRBV9|TRBD2|TRBJ2-4
CASSEEAGGPTNIQYF
TGTGCCAGCAGCGAGGAAGCGGGAGGGCCCACAAACATTCAGTACTTC
>few|TRBV5-4|TRBD1|TRBJ2-3
CATQGAEKTDTQYF
TGTGCCACCCAGGGGGCGGAGAAGACAGATACGCAGTATTTT
>-|TRBV30|-|TRBJ1-1
CAWTQGRGNTEAFF
TGTGCCTGGACTCAGGGCAGGGGCAACACTGAAGCTTTCTTT
>-|TRBV5-8|TRBD2|TRBJ2-5
CASSQLRTSVQETQYF
TGTGCCAGCAGCCAACTTCGGACTAGCGTGCAAGAGACCCAGTACTTC
>-|TRBV7-9|-|TRBJ1-2
CASSPEGYGYTF
TGTGCCAGCAGCCCAGAGGGCTATGGCTACACCTTC
>few|TRBV5-5|TRBD1|TRBJ1-1
CASSFRQGAEMNTEAFF
TGTGCCAGCAGCTTCAGGCAGGGGGCTGAAATGAACACTGAAGCTTTCTTT
>many|TRBV9|TRBD1|TRBJ2-1
CASSISYRGNEQFF
TGTGCCAGCAGCATCTCATACAGGGGGAATGAGCAGTTCTTC
>once|TRBV4-2|-|TRBJ2-4
CASSQDLLAKNIQYF
TGTGCCAGCAGCCAAGATCTATTAGCCAAAAACATTCAGTACTTC
>-|TRBV11-2|-|TRBJ2-7
CASSLAQGMRSAYEQYF
TGTGCCAGCAGCTTGGCTCAGGGCATGAGGAGCGCCTACGAGCAGTACTTC
>few|TRBV6-6|-|TRBJ1-5
CASSPGLPGDQPQHF
TGTGCCAGCAGCCCCGGACTCCCGGGGGATCAGCCCCAGCATTTT
>few|TRBV6-5|-|TRBJ1-2
CASSYSYRVKSGYTF
TGTGCCAGCAGTTACTCCTACCGGGTAAAGAGTGGCTACACCTTC
>-|TRBV5-1|-|TRBJ2-3
CASNLTGDYTQYF
TGCGCCAGCAATTTGACAGGCGACTATACGCAGTATTTT
>-|TRBV7-7|-|TRBJ2-1
CASSLGWGLSSYNEQFF
TGTGCTAGCAGCTTAGGGTGGGGCCTGAGCTCCTACAATGAGCAGTTCTTC
>once|TRBV30|TRBD1|TRBJ1-2
CAWSPPGQGYYGYTF
TGTGCCTGGAGTCCTCCGGGACAGGGGTACTATGGCTACACCTTC
>-|TRBV6-5|TRBD1|TRBJ1-5
CASRPQGVSNQPQHF
TGTGCCAGCAGACCACAGGGGGTTAGCAATCAGCCCCAGCATTTT
>-|TRBV30|-|TRBJ1-6
CAWTGQPNSPLHF
TGTGCCTGGACCGGACAGCCTAATTCACCCCTCCACTTT
>-|TRBV5-1|TRBD2|TRBJ2-7
CASSFGGSTNEQYF
TGCGCCAGCAGCTTCGGCGGGAGCACCAACGAGCAGTACTTC
>-|TRBV7-8|TRBD1|TRBJ2-4
CASSYRGRGGMDIQYF
TGTGCCAGCAGCTACAGGGGGCGCGGAGGTATGGACATTCAGTACTTC
>-|TRBV29-1|-|TRBJ1-2
CSADRQEANYGYTF
TGCAGCGCCGACAGACAGGAAGCTAACTATGGCTACACCTTC
>-|TRBV7-9|TRBD2|TRBJ2-5
CASSFSGQETQYF
TGTGCCAGCAGCTTTAGCGGGCAAGAGACCCAGTACTTC
>-|TRBV11-3|-|TRBJ2-7
CASSSRTVEQYF
TGTGCCAGCAGCTCCCGGACAGTCGAGCAGTACTTC
>once|TRBV6-1|-|TRBJ1-2
CASSPEVGYGYTF
TGTGCCAGCAGTCCCGAGGTTGGCTATGGCTACACCTTC
>-|TRBV18|TRBD1|TRBJ1-5
CASSRDRVGNQPQHF
TGTGCCAGCTCACGGGACAGGGTTGGCAATCAGCCCCAGCATTTT
>-|TRBV6-6|-|TRBJ2-5
CASSGGVGGETQYF
TGTGCCAGCAGTGGGGGAGTAGGGGGAGAGACCCAGTACTTC
>-|TRBV9|-|TRBJ2-5
CASSVGWGQGKETQYF
TGTGCCAGCAGCGTAGGTTGGGGGCAGGGGAAAGAGACCCAGTACTTC
>-|TRBV7-2|-|TRBJ2-4
CASSPQAGALAKNIQYF
TGTGCCAGCAGCCCTCAGGCAGGGGCCTTAGCCAAAAACATTCAGTACTTC
>few|TRBV7-9|-|TRBJ1-2
CASSLGASNYGYTF
TGTGCCAGCAGCTTGGGCGCCTCTAACTATGGCTACACCTTC
>-|TRBV28|TRBD1|TRBJ1-4
CASSTRQGNEKLFF
TGTGCCAGCAGCACCCGACAGGGGAATGAAAAACTGTTTTTT
>-|TRBV27|-|TRBJ2-6
CASSLSPWTVHQSSGANVLTF
TGTGCCAGCAGTTTATCACCTTGGACAGTCCACCAGAGCTCTGGGGCCAACGTCCTGACTTTC
>few|TRBV7-7|-|TRBJ1-1
CASSADMNTEAFF
TGTGCTAGCAGCGCGGACATGAACACTGAAGCTTTCTTT
>-|TRBV6-5|TRBD1|TRBJ1-4
CASSRDREKLFF
TGTGCCAGCAGTCGGGACAGGGAAAAACTGTTTTTT
>-|TRBV27|-|TRBJ2-7
CASSLGLGYEQYF
TGTGCCAGCAGTTTAGGGCTTGGTTACGAGCAGTACTTC
>-|TRBV6-5|TRBD2|TRBJ2-1
CASSYSIAGGNNEQFF
TGTGCCAGCAGTTACTCGATAGCGGGAGGGAACAATGAGCAGTTCTTC
>-|TRBV5-1|-|TRBJ2-2
CASSLTWGSGELFF
TGCGCCAGCAGCCTGACCTGGGGCTCCGGGGAGCTGTTTTTT
>-|TRBV30|TRBD1|TRBJ1-5
CAWSGALGDSYQPQHF
TGTGCCTGGAGTGGGGCCTTAGGGGACAGTTATCAGCCCCAGCATTTT
>-|TRBV19|TRBD1|TRBJ1-2
CASSTPKGQFYGYTF
TGTGCCAGTAGTACACCGAAGGGACAGTTCTATGGCTACACCTTC
>-|TRBV5-1|-|TRBJ1-2
CASSPAGTSGYTF
TGCGCCAGCAGCCCGGCGGGGACGAGTGGCTACACCTTC
>once|TRBV7-9|TRBD2|TRBJ2-7
CASSFGLAGGYYEQYF
TGTGCCAGCAGCTTTGGACTAGCGGGAGGTTACTACGAGCAGTACTTC
>-|TRBV2|-|TRBJ2-7
CASSPNSYEQYF
TGTGCCAGCAGCCCAAACTCCTACGAGCAGTACTTC
>-|TRBV19|-|TRBJ1-5
CASSIKGTGQPQHF
TGTGCCAGTAGTATAAAAGGGACTGGGCAGCCCCAGCATTTT
>-|TRBV18|TRBD1|TRBJ1-4
CASSPFTGTANEKLFF
TGTGCCAGCTCTCCTTTTACCGGGACAGCTAATGAAAAACTGTTTTTT
>-|TRBV7-9|-|TRBJ1-1
CASSSQGGTEAFF
TGTGCCAGCAGTTCCCAAGGGGGTACTGAAGCTTTCTTT